The sequence of this T cell receptor beta chain was determined in a study of chronic HIV infection and antiretroviral therapy. Deletions cut 2 bases from V and 0 bases from J, with 7 bases between. The CDR3 sequence is 15 residues long. The germline CDR1 and CDR2 sequences are MNHEY and SMNVEV (reference sequence). TCRdb passed the 5' RACE reads through MiXCR, listing each CDR3 protein once. The sample shows roughly 48,000 distinct CDR3 sequences, about 18% of them seen only once. This chain connects TRBV27 to TRBJ2-2; a weak D match, TRBD1 (5 bases). The receptor was derived from an adult who had HIV and had not received antiretroviral therapy, or was an uninfected healthy control (not recorded which). Sequencing was done on a sample of peripheral blood. In DNA, the CDR3 is TGTGCCAGCAGTTTAAGGGGTCCGAACACCGGGGAGCTGTTTTTT. Translated, it gives CASSLRGPNTGELFF.